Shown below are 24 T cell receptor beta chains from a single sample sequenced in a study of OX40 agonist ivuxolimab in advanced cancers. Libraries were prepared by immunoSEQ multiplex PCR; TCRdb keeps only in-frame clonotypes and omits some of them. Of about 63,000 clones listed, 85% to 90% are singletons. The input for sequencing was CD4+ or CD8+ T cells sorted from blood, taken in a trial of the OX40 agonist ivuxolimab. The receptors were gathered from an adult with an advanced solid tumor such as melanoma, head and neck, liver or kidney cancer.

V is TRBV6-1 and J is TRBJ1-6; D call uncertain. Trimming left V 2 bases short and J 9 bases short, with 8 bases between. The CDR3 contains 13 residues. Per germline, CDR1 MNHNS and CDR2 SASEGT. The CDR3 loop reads CASSELAGSPLHF. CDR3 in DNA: TGTGCCAGCAGTGAATTGGCAGGTTCACCCCTCCACTTT.

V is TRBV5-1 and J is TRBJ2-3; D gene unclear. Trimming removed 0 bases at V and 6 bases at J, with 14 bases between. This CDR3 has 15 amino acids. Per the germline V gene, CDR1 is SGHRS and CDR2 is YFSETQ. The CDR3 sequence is CASSLGVQYGDTQYF. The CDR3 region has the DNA TGCGCCAGCAGCTTGGGGGTCCAGTACGGGGATACGCAGTATTTT.

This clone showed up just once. CDR3 residues: CASSSNGGRETQYF. CDR3 in DNA: TGCGCCAGCAGCTCTAATGGAGGTCGGGAGACCCAGTACTTC. The V call is TRBV5-1, the J call TRBJ2-5, with D possibly TRBD2 on 5 matching bases. This CDR3 is 14 amino acids long. V dropped 3 bases and J dropped 5 bases, with 14 bases sitting between them. Germline CDR1 is SGHRS and CDR2 is YFSETQ.

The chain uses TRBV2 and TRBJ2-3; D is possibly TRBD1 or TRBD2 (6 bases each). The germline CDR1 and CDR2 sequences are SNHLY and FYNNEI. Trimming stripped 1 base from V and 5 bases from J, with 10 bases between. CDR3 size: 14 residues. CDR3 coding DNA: TGTGCCAGCAGTGAAGGGGGGGCGCGAGATACGCAGTATTTT. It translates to CASSEGGARDTQYF.

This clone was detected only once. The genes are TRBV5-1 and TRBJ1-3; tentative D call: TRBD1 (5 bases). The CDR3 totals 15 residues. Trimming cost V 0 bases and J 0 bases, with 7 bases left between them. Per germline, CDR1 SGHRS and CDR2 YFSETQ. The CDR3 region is CASSLGQSSGNTIYF. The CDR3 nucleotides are TGCGCCAGCAGCTTGGGACAGAGCTCTGGAAACACCATATATTTT.

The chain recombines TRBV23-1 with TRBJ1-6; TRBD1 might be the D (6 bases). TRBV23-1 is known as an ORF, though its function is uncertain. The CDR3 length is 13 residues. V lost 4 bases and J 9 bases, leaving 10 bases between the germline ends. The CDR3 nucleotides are TGCGCCAGCAGTCCGACAGGATTTTCACCCCTCCACTTT. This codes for CASSPTGFSPLHF.

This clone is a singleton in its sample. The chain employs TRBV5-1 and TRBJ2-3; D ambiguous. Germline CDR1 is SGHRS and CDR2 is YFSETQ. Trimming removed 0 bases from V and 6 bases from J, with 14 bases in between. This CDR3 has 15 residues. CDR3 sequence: CASSLGGGEWDTQYF. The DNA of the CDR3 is TGCGCCAGCAGCTTGGGGGGTGGAGAATGGGATACGCAGTATTTT.

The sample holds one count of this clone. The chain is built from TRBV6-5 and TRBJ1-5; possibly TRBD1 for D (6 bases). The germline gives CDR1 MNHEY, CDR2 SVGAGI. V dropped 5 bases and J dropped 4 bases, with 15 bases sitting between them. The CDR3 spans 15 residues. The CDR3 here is CASSGGGGGNQPQHF. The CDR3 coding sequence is TGTGCCAGCAGTGGTGGGGGCGGGGGGAATCAGCCCCAGCATTTT.

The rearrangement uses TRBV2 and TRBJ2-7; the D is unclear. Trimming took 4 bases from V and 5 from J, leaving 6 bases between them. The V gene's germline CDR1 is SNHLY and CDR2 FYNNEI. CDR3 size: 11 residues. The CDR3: CASSAYHEQYF. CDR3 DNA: TGTGCCAGCAGTGCCTATCACGAGCAGTACTTC.

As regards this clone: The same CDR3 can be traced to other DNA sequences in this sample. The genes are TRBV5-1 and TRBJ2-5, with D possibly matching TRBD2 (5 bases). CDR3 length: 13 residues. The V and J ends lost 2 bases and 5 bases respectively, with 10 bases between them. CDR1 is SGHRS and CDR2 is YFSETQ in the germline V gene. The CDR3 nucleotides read TGCGCCAGCAGCTTACGGGGTCGGGAGACCCAGTACTTC. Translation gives CASSLRGRETQYF.

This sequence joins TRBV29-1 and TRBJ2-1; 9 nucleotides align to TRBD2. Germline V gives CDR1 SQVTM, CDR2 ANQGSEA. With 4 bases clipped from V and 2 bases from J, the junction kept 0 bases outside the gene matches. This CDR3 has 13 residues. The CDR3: CSVGGGAYNEQFF. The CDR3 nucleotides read TGCAGCGTTGGCGGGGGGGCCTACAATGAGCAGTTCTTC.

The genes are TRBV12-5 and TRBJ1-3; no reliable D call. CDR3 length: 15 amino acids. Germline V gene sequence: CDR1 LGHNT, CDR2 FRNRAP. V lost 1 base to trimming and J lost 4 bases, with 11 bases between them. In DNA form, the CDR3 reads TGTGCTAGTGGTTTGGGGGTCGGCGGAGGAAACACCATATATTTT. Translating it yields CASGLGVGGGNTIYF.

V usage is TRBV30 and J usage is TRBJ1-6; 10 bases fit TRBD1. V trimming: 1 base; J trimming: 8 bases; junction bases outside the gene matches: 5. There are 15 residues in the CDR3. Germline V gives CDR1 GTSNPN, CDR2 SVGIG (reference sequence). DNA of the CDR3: TGTGCCTGGAGTGGCAAAGGGACAGGGGATTCACCCCTCCACTTT. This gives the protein CAWSGKGTGDSPLHF.

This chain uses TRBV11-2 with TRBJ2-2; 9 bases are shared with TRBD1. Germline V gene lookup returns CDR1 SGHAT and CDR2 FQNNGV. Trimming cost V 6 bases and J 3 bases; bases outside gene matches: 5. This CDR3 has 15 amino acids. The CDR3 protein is CASRSGTGYTGELFF. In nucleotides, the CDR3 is TGTGCCAGCAGGTCCGGGACAGGGTACACCGGGGAGCTGTTTTTT.

The CDR3 sequence: CAKSVGQGSSYEQYF. The CDR3 DNA follows: TGTGCCAAGTCAGTCGGGCAGGGGAGCTCCTACGAGCAGTACTTC. This chain links TRBV10-3 with TRBJ2-7; weak D call: TRBD1 (6 bases). Germline V lookup: CDR1 ENHRY, CDR2 SYGVKD. There are 15 residues in the CDR3. The V end was cut by 10 bases, the J end by 0 bases, with 19 bases between.

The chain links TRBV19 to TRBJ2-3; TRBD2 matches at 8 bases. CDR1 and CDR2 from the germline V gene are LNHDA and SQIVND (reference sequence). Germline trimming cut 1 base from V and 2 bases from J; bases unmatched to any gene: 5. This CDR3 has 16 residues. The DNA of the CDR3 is TGTGCCAGTAGTATAGGGGCGGGGGGAGTCACAGATACGCAGTATTTT. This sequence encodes CASSIGAGGVTDTQYF.

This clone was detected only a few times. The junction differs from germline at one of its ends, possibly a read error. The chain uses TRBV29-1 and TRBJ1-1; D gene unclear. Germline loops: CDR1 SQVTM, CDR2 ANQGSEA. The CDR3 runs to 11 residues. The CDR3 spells CSVGMNTDAFF. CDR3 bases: TGCAGCGTTGGTATGAACACTGATGCTTTCTTT.

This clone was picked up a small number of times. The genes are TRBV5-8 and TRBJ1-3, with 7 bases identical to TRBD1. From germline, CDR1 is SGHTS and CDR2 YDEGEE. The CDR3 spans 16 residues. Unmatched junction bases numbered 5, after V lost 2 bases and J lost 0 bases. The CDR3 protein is CASSFNSGGSGNTIYF. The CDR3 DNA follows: TGTGCCAGCAGCTTCAACTCAGGGGGCTCTGGAAACACCATATATTTT. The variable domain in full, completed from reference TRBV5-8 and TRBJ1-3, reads EAGVTQSPTHLIKTRGQQATLRCSPISGHTSVYWYQQALGLGLQFLLWYDEGEERNRGNFPPRFSGRQFPNYSSELNVNALELEDSALYLCASSFNSGGSGNTIYFGEGSWLTVV.

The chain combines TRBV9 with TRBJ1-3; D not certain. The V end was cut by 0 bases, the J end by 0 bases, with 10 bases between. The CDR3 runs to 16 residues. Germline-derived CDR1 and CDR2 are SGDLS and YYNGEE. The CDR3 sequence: CASSVALINSGNTIYF. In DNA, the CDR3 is TGTGCCAGCAGCGTAGCCCTCATAAACTCTGGAAACACCATATATTTT.

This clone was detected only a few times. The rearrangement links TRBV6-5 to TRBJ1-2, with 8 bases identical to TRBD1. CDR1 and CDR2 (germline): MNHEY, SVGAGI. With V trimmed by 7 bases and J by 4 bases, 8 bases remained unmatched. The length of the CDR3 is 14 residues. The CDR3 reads CASTPGDRFYGYTF. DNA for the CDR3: TGTGCCAGCACCCCGGGGGACAGGTTCTATGGCTACACCTTC.

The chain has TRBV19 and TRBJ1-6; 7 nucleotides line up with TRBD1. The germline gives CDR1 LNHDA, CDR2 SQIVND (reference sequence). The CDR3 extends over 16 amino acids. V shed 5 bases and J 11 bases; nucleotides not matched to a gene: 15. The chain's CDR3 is CASSSHGETGLPPLHF. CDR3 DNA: TGTGCCAGTAGTTCCCATGGGGAGACAGGGTTGCCACCCCTCCACTTT.

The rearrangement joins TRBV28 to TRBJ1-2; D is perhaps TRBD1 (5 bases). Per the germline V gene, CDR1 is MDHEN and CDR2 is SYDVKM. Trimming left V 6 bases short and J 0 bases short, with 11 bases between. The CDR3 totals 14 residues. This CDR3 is CASSRRGTNYGYTF. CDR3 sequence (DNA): TGTGCCAGCAGCCGACGGGGCACTAACTATGGCTACACCTTC.

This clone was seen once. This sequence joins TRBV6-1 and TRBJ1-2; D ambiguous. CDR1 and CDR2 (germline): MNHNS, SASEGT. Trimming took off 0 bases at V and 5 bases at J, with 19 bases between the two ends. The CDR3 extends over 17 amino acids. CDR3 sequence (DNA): TGTGCCAGCAGTGAAGCGTTGGCAACCCACAAACCTTATGGCTACACCTTC. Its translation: CASSEALATHKPYGYTF.

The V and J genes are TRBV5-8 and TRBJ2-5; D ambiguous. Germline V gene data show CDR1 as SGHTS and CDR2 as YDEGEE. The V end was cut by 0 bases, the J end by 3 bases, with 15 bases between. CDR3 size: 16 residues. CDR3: CASSLEQRTTKETQYF. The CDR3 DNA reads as TGTGCCAGCAGCTTGGAGCAGCGAACTACAAAAGAGACCCAGTACTTC.